The clone carrying this TCR beta chain showed up just once. Its matching antigen is unknown. Produced via immunoSEQ multiplex PCR; TCRdb's table is partial and in-frame only. The sample has 20,000 to 25,000 clones; 70% to 90% are singletons. These data originate in a study of a mutant IDH1 vaccine in newly diagnosed glioma. Looking at the study overall: Every participant had undergone radiotherapy, temozolomide, or both before, and most underwent both. General study points: There were vaccine-induced immune responses in about 92% of the patients.

The time point: baseline, week 1 (first vaccination visit). Treatment denoted: pre-vaccination baseline after standard-of-care therapy. In every donor, the tumor was a new WHO grade 3 or 4 IDH1-mutant, ATRX-lost astrocytoma. This CDR3 is built from 18 residues. V was clipped by 2 bases and J by 4 bases; unmatched bases: 14. In germline, CDR1 is LGHNA, CDR2 YSLEER. The TCR sequence derives from a man aged 35 to 55 with glioma. The sequenced sample was PBMCs, obtained from a glioma patient treated with radiotherapy, temozolomide or both. This chain links TRBV4-3 with TRBJ1-2, with TRBD1 matching 9 bases. The CDR3 DNA reads TGCGCCAGCAGCCAAAGGGTGATGACGACAGGGGGTTTCTATGGCTACACCTTC. Amino acids: CASSQRVMTTGGFYGYTF.